The 30 T cell receptor beta chains below all came from one sample that was sequenced in a study of Graves' ophthalmopathy and Graves' hyperthyroidism. TCR beta CDR3 amplification used RNA transcripts. HTBI-primed first-round RT-PCR preceded second-round multiplex PCR. One entry per CDR3 protein, called by TCRdb with MiXCR from the multiplex PCR reads. Found here are roughly 600,000 distinct CDR3 sequences, about 40% of them singletons; the top ten hold 4% to 5%. What was sequenced was peripheral blood or thyroid tissue (not recorded which). The receptors were sampled from an adult man with Graves' hyperthyroidism.

This clonotype was seen a handful of times. V usage is TRBV9 and J usage is TRBJ1-4; 7 nucleotides line up with TRBD1. The CDR3 is made up of 15 amino acids. V lost 3 bases and J lost 4; bases outside the gene matches: 6. Germline V gives CDR1 SGDLS, CDR2 YYNGEE. The CDR3 sequence: CASSERGRLNEKLFF. The CDR3 region has the DNA TGTGCCAGCAGCGAAAGGGGGCGGCTTAATGAAAAACTGTTTTTT.

This clonotype was observed at least ten times. The genes are TRBV10-3 and TRBJ2-5, with 9 bases identical to TRBD2. V shed 6 bases and J 2 bases; nucleotides not matched to a gene: 7. The length of the CDR3 is 15 residues. From germline, CDR1 is ENHRY and CDR2 SYGVKD. The CDR3 here is CAIRAGTSKQETQYF. The CDR3 bases are TGTGCCATCAGGGCCGGGACTAGCAAACAAGAGACCCAGTACTTC.

This clonotype was counted many times. This chain joins TRBV6-5 and TRBJ1-1; D call uncertain. The length of the CDR3 is 14 residues. From germline, CDR1 is MNHEY and CDR2 SVGAGI. Trimming took off 0 bases at V and 5 bases at J, with 10 bases between the two ends. The DNA for the CDR3 is TGTGCCAGCAGTTACTCGAACCGTGGGACTGAAGCTTTCTTT. Translating gives CASSYSNRGTEAFF.

J is TRBJ2-5 and V is TRBV5-4; 7 positions match TRBD1. The V gene end was trimmed by 5 bases and the J gene end by 5 bases; junction bases not matched to a gene: 6. There are 13 residues in the CDR3. Per the germline V gene, CDR1 is SGHNT and CDR2 is YYREEE (reference sequence). The DNA for the CDR3 is TGTGCCAGCAGGTCCAGAGGGGGCGAGACCCAGTACTTC. Protein sequence: CASRSRGGETQYF.

As regards this clonotype: This is likely a read error, given that the CDR3 carries no conserved phenylalanine or tryptophan at its end. Because the CDR3's place on the DNA is in doubt, the DNA is left out and the CDR3 is given as listed by TCRdb. The gene calls are TRBV7-9 and TRBJ1-3; the table's D call, TRBD1, has no DNA check behind it. Germline CDR1 is SEHNR and CDR2 is FQNEAQ (reference sequence). The CDR3 length is 10 residues, termini included. The CDR3 reads CASSKGQGNT.

The rearrangement links TRBV18 to TRBJ1-2, with 7 nucleotides matching TRBD1. Germline CDR1 reads KGHSH; CDR2 reads LQKENI. The junction had 7 bases not matched to a gene; V was cut back by 4 bases and J by 2 bases. CDR3 size: 15 residues. DNA of the CDR3: TGTGCCAGCTCACGCTGGGACAGCGGGAACTATGGCTACACCTTC. Translated, it gives CASSRWDSGNYGYTF.

This clonotype has at least ten counts. The chain couples TRBV10-3 to TRBJ2-5, with TRBD2 matching over 9 bases. The germline CDR1 and CDR2 sequences are ENHRY and SYGVKD. There are 16 residues in the CDR3. V shed 5 bases and J 1 base; nucleotides not matched to a gene: 8. This chain's CDR3 is CAISRRAGGPQETQYF. CDR3 bases: TGTGCCATCAGTCGCCGGGCGGGAGGGCCCCAAGAGACCCAGTACTTC.

This clonotype was seen a handful of times. The chain has TRBV4-1 and TRBJ2-7; TRBD1 is a possible D gene (6 bases). V lost 0 bases to trimming and J lost 3 bases, with 9 bases between them. Germline V gene lookup returns CDR1 MGHRA and CDR2 YSYEKL. This CDR3 has 14 residues. This CDR3 is CASSQDRDNYEQYF. The CDR3, as DNA: TGCGCCAGCAGCCAAGACCGGGACAACTACGAGCAGTACTTC.

The V call is TRBV19, the J call TRBJ2-7, with TRBD1 matching 8 bases. V lost 3 bases to trimming and J lost 6 bases; unmatched junction nucleotides: 7. The CDR3 is 14 residues long. The germline V gene has CDR1 LNHDA and CDR2 SQIVND (reference sequence). The DNA of the CDR3 is TGTGCCAGTAGTATCTGGACAGGGTATCTCGAGCAGTACTTC. It is translated as CASSIWTGYLEQYF.

Points on this clonotype: A single base separates this from a much larger clone, so it may be a read error. The chain combines TRBV12-3 or TRBV12-4 with TRBJ1-3, with D perhaps matching TRBD1 (5 bases). Trimming left V 8 bases short and J 0 bases short, with 14 bases between. This CDR3 is built from 15 residues. The CDR3 is CASRDGGFSGNTIYF. In nucleotides, the CDR3 is TGTGCCAGCCGGGACGGGGGTTTCTCTGGAAACACCATATATTTT.

V is TRBV12-3 or TRBV12-4 and J is TRBJ2-6, with D uncertain. V shed 7 bases and J shed 0 bases, with 13 bases lying between them. This CDR3 is 16 amino acids long. CDR3 coding DNA: TGTGCCAGCAAGTATCGACCCTACTCTGGGGCCAACGTCCTGACTTTC. Encoded protein: CASKYRPYSGANVLTF.

This clonotype has more than one count but fewer than ten. This may arise from a read error, as a much more abundant clone is one base away. The rearrangement uses TRBV20-1 and TRBJ1-6; perhaps TRBD1 as D (6 bases). The germline V gene encodes CDR1 DFQATT and CDR2 SNEGSKA (reference sequence). V was shortened by 6 bases and J by 7 bases, with 16 bases between the two germline ends. The CDR3 consists of 14 residues. The CDR3 spells CSARGEGINSPLHF. CDR3 nucleotide sequence: TGCAGTGCAAGGGGGGAGGGCATCAATTCACCCCTCCACTTT.

This clonotype appeared many times. The rearrangement uses TRBV5-1 and TRBJ2-7, with D possibly TRBD2 on 5 matching bases. Germline V gene data show CDR1 as SGHRS and CDR2 as YFSETQ. Trimming shortened V by 1 base and J by 0 bases, and 8 bases separated the two germline ends. This CDR3 has 14 residues. CDR3 sequence reads: CASSLRGISYEQYF. The CDR3 DNA follows: TGCGCCAGCAGCTTGCGGGGTATCTCCTACGAGCAGTACTTC. Complete variable domain (other parts from reference TRBV5-1 and TRBJ2-7): KAGVTQTPRYLIKTRGQQVTLSCSPISGHRSVSWYQQTPGQGLQFLFEYFSETQRNKGNFPGRFSGRQFSNSRSEMNVSTLELGDSALYLCASSLRGISYEQYFGPGTRLTVT.

This chain joins TRBV9 and TRBJ1-3; no clear D. Looked up from germline, CDR1 is SGDLS and CDR2 is YYNGEE. The CDR3 runs to 13 residues. Trimming pared 4 bases from V and 4 bases from J, leaving 9 bases between. The CDR3: CASSTTGGNTIYF. For the CDR3, the DNA is TGTGCCAGCAGCACCACCGGGGGAAACACCATATATTTT.

The genes are TRBV7-9 and TRBJ2-2, with 9 bases aligning to TRBD1. There are 18 residues in the CDR3. Germline CDR1 SEHNR, CDR2 FQNEAQ (reference sequence). The V gene end was trimmed by 3 bases and the J gene end by 4 bases; junction bases not matched to a gene: 12. The chain's CDR3 is CASSFRDRVSWGTGELFF. In nucleotides, the CDR3 is TGTGCCAGCAGCTTCCGGGACAGGGTATCTTGGGGCACCGGGGAGCTGTTTTTT.

This clonotype was picked up one time. V usage is TRBV7-9 and J usage is TRBJ2-2; D call uncertain. This CDR3 has 15 amino acids. Germline values: CDR1 SEHNR, CDR2 FQNEAQ (reference sequence). V lost 5 bases and J lost 1, with 11 bases in between. CDR3 sequence (DNA): TGTGCCAGCAGCAGAGAGGACCTGAACACCGGGGAGCTGTTTTTT. Encoded protein: CASSREDLNTGELFF.

This clonotype has at least ten counts. This sequence joins TRBV5-6 and TRBJ1-5; no clear D. Trimming cost V 0 bases and J 14 bases, with 15 bases left between them. Per the germline V gene, CDR1 is SGHDT and CDR2 is YYEEEE. This CDR3 spans 13 amino acids. The CDR3 is CASSLDKGPAEHF. CDR3 nucleotide sequence: TGTGCCAGCAGCTTGGATAAGGGCCCAGCTGAGCATTTT.

This clonotype was detected many times. The rearrangement links TRBV20-1 to TRBJ1-5, with 7 bases fitting TRBD1. The CDR3 extends over 14 amino acids. Germline V gene data show CDR1 as DFQATT and CDR2 as SNEGSKA (reference sequence). V trimming: 5 bases; J trimming: 1 base; junction bases outside the gene matches: 5. The CDR3 loop is CSASDRASNQPQHF. The CDR3, as DNA: TGCAGTGCTTCCGACAGGGCGAGCAATCAGCCCCAGCATTTT.

This clonotype was found many times. The chain is built from TRBV19 and TRBJ2-6; D unclear. CDR1 is LNHDA and CDR2 is SQIVND in the germline V gene (reference sequence). The CDR3 contains 16 residues. Between the trimmed V and J ends, which lost 8 bases and 0 bases, there was a span of 14 bases. DNA of the CDR3: TGTGCCAGTTCAAATGGGGTCTTCTCTGGGGCCAACGTCCTGACTTTC. It translates to CASSNGVFSGANVLTF.

This clonotype has just a few counts. V and J are TRBV7-9 and TRBJ2-7, with a tentative D call TRBD2 (6 bases). The CDR3 is 16 amino acids. The V end was cut by 3 bases, the J end by 3 bases, with 18 bases between. Germline-derived CDR1 and CDR2 are SEHNR and FQNEAQ (reference sequence). CDR3 nucleotide sequence: TGTGCCAGCAGCTTGGGGTCCGGGGGATCGATCTACGAGCAGTACTTC. Encoded protein: CASSLGSGGSIYEQYF.

The sample holds many counts of this clonotype. The chain joins TRBV7-2 to TRBJ2-5; D not certain. The CDR3 consists of 13 residues. The germline CDR1 and CDR2 sequences are SGHTA and FQGNSA. V was pared by 7 bases and J by 2 bases, with 11 bases between. For the CDR3, the DNA is TGTGCCAGCACCCGACTTATACAAGAGACCCAGTACTTC. Its translation: CASTRLIQETQYF. The complete variable domain, with remaining parts taken from reference TRBV7-2 and TRBJ2-5, reads GAGVSQSPSNKVTEKGKDVELRCDPISGHTALYWYRQSLGQGLEFLIYFQGNSAPDKSGLPSDRFSAERTGGSVSTLTIQRTQQEDSAVYLCASTRLIQETQYFGPGTRLLVL.

The rearrangement uses TRBV7-3 and TRBJ2-3, with TRBD2 as a possible D gene (5 bases). This CDR3 region has 15 residues. CDR1 is SGHTA, CDR2 FQGTGA, per germline. V lost 3 bases and J lost 4, with 14 bases in between. The CDR3 DNA sequence: TGTGCCAGCAGCTTTCTAGGACTGAGGGCAGATACGCAGTATTTT. It yields the protein CASSFLGLRADTQYF.

This clonotype was found many times. V usage is TRBV7-8 and J usage is TRBJ2-7, with no clear D. The CDR3 is 13 residues long. V dropped 1 base and J dropped 2 bases, with 6 bases sitting between them. The germline V gene encodes CDR1 SGHVS and CDR2 FQNEAQ. CDR3 loop: CASSLDVAYEQYF. In nucleotides, the CDR3 is TGTGCCAGCAGCTTAGACGTAGCCTACGAGCAGTACTTC.

The chain is built from TRBV10-3 and TRBJ2-2; D unresolved. Germline CDR1 is ENHRY and CDR2 is SYGVKD. Trimming stripped 3 bases from V and 8 bases from J, with 4 bases between. This CDR3 has 11 residues. The CDR3 loop is CAISDRGELFF. In DNA, the CDR3 is TGTGCCATCAGTGACAGGGGGGAGCTGTTTTTT.

This clonotype came up many times. The V call is TRBV12-3 or TRBV12-4, the J call TRBJ2-2, with D hard to call. V dropped 6 bases and J dropped 0 bases, with 8 bases sitting between them. The CDR3 spans 14 residues. As DNA, the CDR3 is TGTGCCAGCAGGACCCCTGCGAACACCGGGGAGCTGTTTTTT. Protein product: CASRTPANTGELFF.

The J gene is TRBJ1-2, the V gene TRBV4-1, with TRBD1 matching 8 bases. The CDR3 has 15 residues. After removal of 3 bases from V and 4 bases from J, the junction contained 7 bases not matched to a gene. Germline V lookup: CDR1 MGHRA, CDR2 YSYEKL. This CDR3 reads CASSQKRTGIYGYTF. In DNA, the CDR3 is TGCGCCAGCAGCCAGAAGAGGACAGGGATCTATGGCTACACCTTC.

This clonotype has only one observation. A much larger clone lies one base from this, so it may be a read error. The conserved closing phenylalanine or tryptophan is absent in this CDR3, likely reflecting a read error. V gene TRBV9 combines with J gene TRBJ1-4; perhaps TRBD1 as D (5 bases). The V end lost 3 bases, the J end lost 3 bases, and 15 bases lay between the germline ends. CDR3 size: 16 residues. Germline CDR1 and CDR2: SGDLS and YYNGEE. The CDR3 sequence: CASSAPTEKANEKLFS. CDR3 coding DNA: TGTGCCAGCAGCGCCCCGACAGAGAAGGCTAATGAAAAACTGTTTTCT.

The table lists this clonotype with many counts. This sequence joins TRBV2 and TRBJ2-7, with D unclear. V gave up 6 bases and J gave up 2 bases, with 11 bases separating them. This CDR3 comprises 13 residues. Germline CDR1 and CDR2: SNHLY and FYNNEI. The CDR3 region is CASRFDVTYEQYF. The CDR3 DNA reads as TGTGCCAGCAGGTTTGACGTTACCTACGAGCAGTACTTC.

This clonotype was seen ten or more times. J is TRBJ1-2 and V is TRBV6-5, with D tentatively TRBD1 (5 bases). This CDR3 has 12 residues. Trimming shortened V by 4 bases and J by 8 bases, and 11 bases separated the two germline ends. The germline gives CDR1 MNHEY, CDR2 SVGAGI. The CDR3 coding sequence is TGTGCCAGCAGTTTGCCAGGGTTAGGCTACACCTTC. This encodes CASSLPGLGYTF.

The genes are TRBV7-8 and TRBJ2-5; D is ambiguous. The CDR3 runs 15 residues. V was cut by 0 bases and J by 5 bases, with 13 bases left in between. Germline lookup yields CDR1 SGHVS and CDR2 FQNEAQ. The CDR3 DNA follows: TGTGCCAGCAGCTTAGCGTCGGGTCTGTGGGAGACCCAGTACTTC. It encodes CASSLASGLWETQYF.